This entry lists 13 T cell receptor beta chains sequenced from one sample in a study of blood T cell repertoires in COVID-19. Sequencing used immunoSEQ multiplex PCR; TCRdb keeps in-frame clones, though not all of them. The sample has 200,000 to 250,000 clones; 85% to 90% are singletons. Source material: peripheral blood. All receptors derive from a man in his late teens or twenties with active or convalescent COVID-19.

This sequence joins TRBV29-1 and TRBJ1-2; D is perhaps TRBD1 (5 bases). The CDR3 runs to 15 residues. Germline V gives CDR1 SQVTM, CDR2 ANQGSEA. V was cut by 6 bases and J by 1 base, with 18 bases left in between. DNA of the CDR3: TGCAGCGTCTACCCCCGGGGGGGTTATAACTATGGCTACACCTTC. As protein: CSVYPRGGYNYGYTF.

This clone has only a few counts. The chain uses TRBV11-2 and TRBJ2-1; 9 bases map to TRBD1. This CDR3 has 16 residues. Unmatched junction bases numbered 5, after V lost 3 bases and J lost 2 bases. The germline V gene has CDR1 SGHAT and CDR2 FQNNGV. The CDR3 region has the DNA TGTGCCAGCAGCTTCATAACAGGGGGCGCCTACAATGAGCAGTTCTTC. Protein product: CASSFITGGAYNEQFF.

The table lists this clone with many counts. The chain combines TRBV6-1 with TRBJ2-1, with TRBD2 matching over 7 bases. V shed 1 base, J shed 2 bases, and the junction held 2 bases outside the gene matches. This CDR3 is 15 amino acids long. Germline CDR1 MNHNS, CDR2 SASEGT. The CDR3 spells CASSEGLAAYNEQFF. The CDR3 region has the DNA TGTGCCAGCAGTGAAGGGCTAGCGGCCTACAATGAGCAGTTCTTC.

The chain carries TRBV2 and TRBJ1-2; possible D gene TRBD1, 5 bases. Germline V gene sequence: CDR1 SNHLY, CDR2 FYNNEI. Trimming removed 3 bases at V and 8 bases at J, with 10 bases between. The CDR3 spans 12 residues. This CDR3 reads CASSDAGVGYTF. The CDR3 DNA reads as TGTGCCAGCAGTGACGCGGGGGTCGGCTACACCTTC.

This clone was detected only once. This chain joins TRBV14 and TRBJ2-6; D gene ambiguous. CDR1 is SGHDN, CDR2 FVKESK, per germline. The V gene lost 4 bases and the J gene lost 0 bases, with 10 bases spanning the gap. CDR3 size: 16 residues. The CDR3, as DNA: TGTGCCAGCAGCCGCCGACTGCACTCTGGGGCCAACGTCCTGACTTTC. Translated, it gives CASSRRLHSGANVLTF.

This chain links TRBV6-5 with TRBJ2-7; 7 bases agree with TRBD1. Germline V gene data show CDR1 as MNHEY and CDR2 as SVGAGI. The V gene end was trimmed by 5 bases and the J gene end by 3 bases; junction bases not matched to a gene: 4. This CDR3 is built from 13 residues. In DNA, the CDR3 is TGTGCCAGCAGTAGGGACAGACTCTACGAGCAGTACTTC. Translation gives CASSRDRLYEQYF.

This chain connects TRBV30 to TRBJ2-1; TRBD2 matches 9 bases. This CDR3 has 14 amino acids. Germline-derived CDR1 and CDR2 are GTSNPN and SVGIG (reference sequence). After removal of 5 bases from V and 10 bases from J, the junction contained 12 bases not matched to a gene. CDR3 residues: CAWETSGAPKEQFF. CDR3 nucleotides: TGTGCCTGGGAGACTAGCGGCGCACCGAAGGAGCAGTTCTTC.

The chain has TRBV15 and TRBJ2-2; the match to TRBD1 covers 7 bases. Germline trimming cut 6 bases from V and 3 bases from J; bases unmatched to any gene: 7. Germline V gene sequence: CDR1 LNHNV, CDR2 YYDKDF (reference sequence). This CDR3 region has 15 residues. CDR3 in amino acids: CATRERGLDTGELFF. DNA for the CDR3: TGTGCCACCAGGGAGAGGGGGCTGGACACCGGGGAGCTGTTTTTT.

Here the CDR3 DNA reads TGTGCCAGCGGGCCGCGGGGGGCGAAGGAGACCCAGTACTTC. It yields the protein CASGPRGAKETQYF. This rearrangement joins TRBV14 to TRBJ2-5; 8 bases align to TRBD2. V shed 8 bases, J shed 5 bases, and the junction held 10 bases outside the gene matches. Germline V gives CDR1 SGHDN, CDR2 FVKESK. This CDR3 has 14 residues.

DNA for the CDR3: TGTGCCAGTAGTATCCTAGCGGGACTCACCGGGGAGCTGTTTTTT. This translates into CASSILAGLTGELFF. This rearrangement joins TRBV19 to TRBJ2-2, with 9 bases identical to TRBD2. The CDR3 contains 15 residues. In germline, CDR1 is LNHDA, CDR2 SQIVND (reference sequence). Losses at the gene ends were 3 bases for V and 4 bases for J; bases not matched to a gene: 3.

This chain links TRBV13 with TRBJ1-1; D gene ambiguous. The germline gives CDR1 PRHDT, CDR2 FYEKMQ (reference sequence). CDR3 size: 15 residues. The V end lost 5 bases, the J end lost 4 bases, and 17 bases lay between the germline ends. For the CDR3, the DNA is TGTGCCAGCAGCCTCAGGAGGTTGCGGACCACTGAAGCTTTCTTT. Its translation is CASSLRRLRTTEAFF. Supplemented by reference TRBV13 and TRBJ1-1, the full variable domain reads AAGVIQSPRHLIKEKRETATLKCYPIPRHDTVYWYQQGPGQDPQFLISFYEKMQSDKGSIPDRFSAQQFSDYHSELNMSSLELGDSALYFCASSLRRLRTTEAFFGQGTRLTVV.

The V gene is TRBV5-4, the J gene TRBJ1-1; 7 bases match TRBD1. Germline values: CDR1 SGHNT, CDR2 YYREEE (reference sequence). The CDR3 is made up of 14 amino acids. The junction had 5 bases not matched to a gene; V was cut back by 5 bases and J by 1 base. Here the CDR3 reads CASSTDRTNTEAFF. CDR3 sequence (DNA): TGTGCCAGCAGTACGGACAGGACGAACACTGAAGCTTTCTTT. The variable domain in full, completed from reference TRBV5-4 and TRBJ1-1, reads ETGVTQSPTHLIKTRGQQVTLRCSSQSGHNTVSWYQQALGQGPQFIFQYYREEENGRGNFPPRFSGLQFPNYSSELNVNALELDDSALYLCASSTDRTNTEAFFGQGTRLTVV.

The rearrangement links TRBV19 to TRBJ2-7; D perhaps matches TRBD2 (5 bases). V lost 3 bases and J lost 2, with 14 bases in between. CDR1 and CDR2 (germline): LNHDA, SQIVND (reference sequence). There are 15 residues in the CDR3. The CDR3 region has the DNA TGTGCCAGTAGTATTATAAGTGGAGGAGCCTACGAGCAGTACTTC. It is translated as CASSIISGGAYEQYF.